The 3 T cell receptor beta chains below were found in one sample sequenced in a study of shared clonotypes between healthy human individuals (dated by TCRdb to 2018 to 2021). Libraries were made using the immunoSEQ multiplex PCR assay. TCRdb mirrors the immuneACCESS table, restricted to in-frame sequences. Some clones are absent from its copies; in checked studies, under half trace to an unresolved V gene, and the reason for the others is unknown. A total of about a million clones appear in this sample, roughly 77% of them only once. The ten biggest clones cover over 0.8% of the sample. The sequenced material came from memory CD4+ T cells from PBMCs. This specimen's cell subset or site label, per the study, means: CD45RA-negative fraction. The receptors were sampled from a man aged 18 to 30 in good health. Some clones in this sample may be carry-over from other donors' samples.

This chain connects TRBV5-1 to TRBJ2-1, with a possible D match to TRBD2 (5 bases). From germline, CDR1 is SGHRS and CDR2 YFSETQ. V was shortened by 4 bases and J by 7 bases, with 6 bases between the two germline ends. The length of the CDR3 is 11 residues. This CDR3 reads CASSGRNEQFF. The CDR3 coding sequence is TGCGCCAGCAGCGGGAGAAATGAGCAGTTCTTC.

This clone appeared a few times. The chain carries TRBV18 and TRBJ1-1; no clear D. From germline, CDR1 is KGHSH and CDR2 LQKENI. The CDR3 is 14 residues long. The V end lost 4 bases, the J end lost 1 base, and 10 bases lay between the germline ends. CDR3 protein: CASSLFHGNTEAFF. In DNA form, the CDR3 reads TGTGCCAGCTCACTCTTTCATGGGAACACTGAAGCTTTCTTT. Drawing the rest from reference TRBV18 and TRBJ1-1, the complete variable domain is NAGVMQNPRHLVRRRGQEARLRCSPMKGHSHVYWYRQLPEEGLKFMVYLQKENIIDESGMPKERFSAEFPKEGPSILRIQQVVRGDSAAYFCASSLFHGNTEAFFGQGTRLTVV.

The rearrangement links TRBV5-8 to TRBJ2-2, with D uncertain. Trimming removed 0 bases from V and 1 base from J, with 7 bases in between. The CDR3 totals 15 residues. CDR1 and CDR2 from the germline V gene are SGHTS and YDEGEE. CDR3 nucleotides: TGTGCCAGCAGCTTGGTTCCTGGGAACACCGGGGAGCTGTTTTTT. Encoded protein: CASSLVPGNTGELFF. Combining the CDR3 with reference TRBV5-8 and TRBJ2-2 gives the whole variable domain EAGVTQSPTHLIKTRGQQATLRCSPISGHTSVYWYQQALGLGLQFLLWYDEGEERNRGNFPPRFSGRQFPNYSSELNVNALELEDSALYLCASSLVPGNTGELFFGEGSRLTVL.